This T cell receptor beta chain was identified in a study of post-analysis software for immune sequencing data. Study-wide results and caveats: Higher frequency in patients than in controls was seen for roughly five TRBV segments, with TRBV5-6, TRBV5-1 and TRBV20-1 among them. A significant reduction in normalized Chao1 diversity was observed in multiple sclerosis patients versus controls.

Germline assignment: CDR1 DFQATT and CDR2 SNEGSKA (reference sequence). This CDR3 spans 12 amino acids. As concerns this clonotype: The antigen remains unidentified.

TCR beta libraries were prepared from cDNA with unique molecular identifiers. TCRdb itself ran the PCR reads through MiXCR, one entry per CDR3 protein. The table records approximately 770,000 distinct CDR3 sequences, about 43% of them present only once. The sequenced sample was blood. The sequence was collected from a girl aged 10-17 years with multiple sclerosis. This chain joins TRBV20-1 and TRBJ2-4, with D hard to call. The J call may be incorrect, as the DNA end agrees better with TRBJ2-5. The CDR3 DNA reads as TGCAGTGCTAGAGATGATGACGAGACCCAGTACTTC. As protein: CSARDDDETQYF.